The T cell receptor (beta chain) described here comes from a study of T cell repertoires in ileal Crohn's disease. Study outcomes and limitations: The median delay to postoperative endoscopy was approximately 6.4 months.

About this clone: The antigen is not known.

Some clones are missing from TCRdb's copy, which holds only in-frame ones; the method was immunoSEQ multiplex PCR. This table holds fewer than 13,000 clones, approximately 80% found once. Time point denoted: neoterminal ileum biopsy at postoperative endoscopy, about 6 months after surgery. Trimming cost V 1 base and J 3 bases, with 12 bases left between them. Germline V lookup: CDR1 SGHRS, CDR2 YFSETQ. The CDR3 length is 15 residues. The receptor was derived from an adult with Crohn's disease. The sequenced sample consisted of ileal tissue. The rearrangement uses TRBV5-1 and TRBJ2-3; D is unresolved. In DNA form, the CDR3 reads TGCGCCAGCAGCTTGTCTACGGGTATAACAGATACGCAGTATTTT. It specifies CASSLSTGITDTQYF. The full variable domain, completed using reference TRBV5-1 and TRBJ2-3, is KAGVTQTPRYLIKTRGQQVTLSCSPISGHRSVSWYQQTPGQGLQFLFEYFSETQRNKGNFPGRFSGRQFSNSRSEMNVSTLELGDSALYLCASSLSTGITDTQYFGPGTRLTVL.